Shown below are 10 T cell receptor beta chains from a single sample sequenced in a study of cytomegalovirus exposure and HLA in healthy donors. It was with 60 Vbeta and 13 Jbeta primers that the PCR ran. Profiling relied on immunoSEQ multiplex PCR, and the TCRdb table lists in-frame clones only, not all of them. The sample lists 90,000 to 130,000 clones, 55% to 65% occurring once. The specimen sequenced was PBMCs. These receptors originate from a woman aged 25 to 39 in good health and CMV-seronegative.

The count of this clone is one. The identical CDR3 is also encoded by other nucleotide sequences in the sample. This chain joins TRBV28 and TRBJ2-5, with 8 bases lining up with TRBD1. CDR1 is MDHEN and CDR2 is SYDVKM in the germline V gene. This CDR3 contains 13 residues. The ends lost 5 bases at V and 3 bases at J; junction bases unmatched: 2. For the CDR3, the DNA is TGTGCCAGCAGTCTGGGACAGGAAGAGACCCAGTACTTC. It is translated as CASSLGQEETQYF.

The chain joins TRBV19 to TRBJ2-1, with TRBD2 as a possible D gene (6 bases). The CDR3 contains 13 residues. Trimming stripped 3 bases from V and 9 bases from J, with 12 bases between. CDR1 and CDR2 (germline): LNHDA, SQIVND (reference sequence). In DNA form, the CDR3 reads TGTGCCAGTAGTATGATGCGGGAAAGTGAGCAGTTCTTC. Protein product: CASSMMRESEQFF.

In this sample, this clone turned up once. The chain recombines TRBV7-9 with TRBJ1-4, with D possibly matching TRBD1 (6 bases). In germline, CDR1 is SEHNR, CDR2 FQNEAQ (reference sequence). V shed 4 bases and J shed 4 bases, with 16 bases lying between them. The CDR3 contains 16 residues. CDR3 sequence (DNA): TGTGCCAGCAGCTCCGAGACAGGTCCAATTAATGAAAAACTGTTTTTT. Translation: CASSSETGPINEKLFF.

There are a few counts of this clone. The gene calls are TRBV23-1 and TRBJ2-2; TRBD1 aligns across 7 bases. TRBV23-1 is recorded as an ORF, its role being uncertain. There are 15 residues in the CDR3. V shed 2 bases, J shed 7 bases, and the junction held 7 bases outside the gene matches. Here the CDR3 reads CASSQLDRVGGELFF. CDR3 DNA sequence: TGCGCCAGCAGTCAACTCGACAGGGTTGGCGGGGAGCTGTTTTTT.

The chain links TRBV14 to TRBJ2-7; tentative D call: TRBD1 (6 bases). Germline loops: CDR1 SGHDN, CDR2 FVKESK. The CDR3 is 15 amino acids. The V and J ends lost 1 base and 3 bases respectively, with 13 bases between them. The CDR3 loop is CASSQGTATFYEQYF. The CDR3 DNA is TGTGCCAGCAGCCAAGGGACAGCAACTTTCTACGAGCAGTACTTC.

The V gene is TRBV28, the J gene TRBJ2-3; the D is unclear. V was shortened by 1 base and J by 6 bases, with 8 bases between the two germline ends. CDR3 size: 13 residues. The germline V gene has CDR1 MDHEN and CDR2 SYDVKM. DNA of the CDR3: TGTGCCAGCAGTTTATATGGCTCTGATACGCAGTATTTT. Residues: CASSLYGSDTQYF.

The chain joins TRBV4-2 to TRBJ1-1; tentatively, D is TRBD1 (6 bases). Germline V CDR1 and CDR2: LGHNA, YNFKEQ. This CDR3 has 14 amino acids. Trimming removed 5 bases from V and 1 base from J, with 11 bases in between. The CDR3 DNA reads as TGTGCCAGCAGCACTCTACAGGGGAACACTGAAGCTTTCTTT. This translates into CASSTLQGNTEAFF.

The rearrangement links TRBV6-1 to TRBJ2-7; 7 bases map to TRBD2. The J segment lost 1 base and the V segment lost 1 base, leaving 4 bases of the junction unmatched. The CDR3 contains 15 residues. Germline lookup yields CDR1 MNHNS and CDR2 SASEGT. CDR3 amino acids: CASSEETSSSYEQYF. DNA for the CDR3: TGTGCCAGCAGTGAAGAGACTAGCAGTTCCTACGAGCAGTACTTC.

This clone has just a few counts. The chain combines TRBV19 with TRBJ2-7; the D gene is possibly TRBD2 (6 bases). CDR3 size: 16 residues. Trimming pared 4 bases from V and 3 bases from J, leaving 19 bases between. Germline values: CDR1 LNHDA, CDR2 SQIVND (reference sequence). CDR3 coding DNA: TGTGCCAGTAGTAAAGCCGGGACTTTTCTGGACTACGAGCAGTACTTC. It specifies CASSKAGTFLDYEQYF.

The chain employs TRBV5-1 and TRBJ1-4; 10 bases agree with TRBD1. The germline V gene has CDR1 SGHRS and CDR2 YFSETQ. With 2 bases clipped from V and 7 bases from J, the junction kept 5 bases outside the gene matches. This CDR3 spans 15 amino acids. The CDR3: CASSFSGTGAEKLFF. Written as DNA, the CDR3 is TGCGCCAGCAGCTTTTCCGGGACAGGGGCTGAAAAACTGTTTTTT. Full variable domain (outside the CDR3, taken from reference TRBV5-1 and TRBJ1-4): KAGVTQTPRYLIKTRGQQVTLSCSPISGHRSVSWYQQTPGQGLQFLFEYFSETQRNKGNFPGRFSGRQFSNSRSEMNVSTLELGDSALYLCASSFSGTGAEKLFFGSGTQLSVL.